This T cell receptor (beta chain) derives from a study of cytomegalovirus exposure and HLA in healthy donors. Overall study: Within the Caucasian-associated ancestry cluster were under 85% of the approximately 400 genotyped donors. Broader study findings: Most subjects' HLA-A and HLA-B alleles were reportedly predicted from TCR beta sequences. The study labeled 170 or so TCR beta chains cytomegalovirus-associated.

60 Vbeta and 13 Jbeta primers were used in PCR. Here immunoSEQ multiplex PCR was the method, and the copy in TCRdb shows in-frame clones only, minus some. The sample lists 150,000 or so clones, around 86% occurring once. About this clone: Its specificity is not known.

Sequenced sample: PBMCs. The origin of this receptor is a man aged 45-65 years in good health and CMV-seropositive.

The CDR3 loop reads CAWSPEDWSNYGYTF. CDR3 sequence (DNA): TGTGCCTGGAGTCCAGAGGACTGGTCTAACTATGGCTACACCTTC. V usage is TRBV30 and J usage is TRBJ1-2; D unclear. The V gene's germline CDR1 is GTSNPN and CDR2 SVGIG (reference sequence). The ends were cut back, 2 bases at V and 0 bases at J, with 13 bases in the middle. The CDR3 loop spans 15 amino acids.